What follows are 26 T cell receptor beta chains derived from one specimen sequenced in a study of T cells in Graves' hyperthyroidism and ophthalmopathy. TCR beta CDR3 regions were amplified from RNA transcripts. Primed by the HTBI set, a first-round RT-PCR was run on the TCR CDR3. TCRdb re-called the multiplex PCR reads through MiXCR, storing one row per CDR3 protein. This sample yields hundreds of thousands of distinct CDR3 sequences, of which about 14% are seen a single time; approximately 15% belongs to the top ten. The sequencing sample was made of blood. These receptors all stem from a woman aged 40 to 55 with Graves' hyperthyroidism.

This clonotype was seen many times. V gene TRBV5-1 combines with J gene TRBJ1-1; possibly TRBD1 for D (5 bases). The CDR3 totals 17 residues. CDR1 SGHRS and CDR2 YFSETQ come from the germline V gene. Trimming pared 3 bases from V and 0 bases from J, leaving 18 bases between. The CDR3 loop reads CASSWSGRIVMNTEAFF. The CDR3 bases are TGCGCCAGCAGCTGGTCGGGACGGATAGTGATGAACACTGAAGCTTTCTTT.

In regard to this clonotype: Given a much more abundant clone one base away, this may be a read error. CDR3 in amino acids: CAGIRDSNQPQHF. In DNA form, the CDR3 reads TGTGCCGGCATCAGGGATAGCAATCAGCCCCAGCATTTT. The J gene is TRBJ1-5, the V gene TRBV2; a possible D gene is TRBD1 (5 bases). The CDR3 has 13 amino acids. V dropped 11 bases and J dropped 0 bases, with 11 bases sitting between them. CDR1 and CDR2 (germline): SNHLY, FYNNEI.

The chain couples TRBV13 to TRBJ2-7, with D unresolved. Germline V gene data show CDR1 as PRHDT and CDR2 as FYEKMQ (reference sequence). Trimming shortened V by 0 bases and J by 3 bases, and 9 bases separated the two germline ends. The CDR3 runs to 14 residues. The CDR3 DNA reads as TGTGCCAGCAGCTTAGGAGGGATCATCTACGAGCAGTACTTC. It encodes CASSLGGIIYEQYF.

This clonotype was seen ten or more times. The V and J genes are TRBV3-1 and TRBJ2-7; 7 nucleotides line up with TRBD2. CDR1 is LGHDT and CDR2 is YNNKEL in the germline V gene (reference sequence). CDR3 length equals 14 residues. V was pared by 9 bases and J by 2 bases, with 10 bases of the junction left unmatched. The DNA of the CDR3 is TGTGCCAGTCAACCCTCGGGGACTACCTACGAGCAGTACTTC. Amino acids: CASQPSGTTYEQYF.

This clonotype was observed many times. This chain links TRBV7-2 with TRBJ2-7, with D tentatively TRBD1 or TRBD2 (6 bases each). Germline V lookup: CDR1 SGHTA, CDR2 FQGNSA. The ends were cut back, 1 base at V and 5 bases at J, with 9 bases in the middle. The length of the CDR3 is 13 residues. The CDR3: CASSLERGHEQYF. CDR3 nucleotides: TGTGCCAGCAGCTTAGAACGGGGGCACGAGCAGTACTTC. Full variable domain (outside the CDR3, taken from reference TRBV7-2 and TRBJ2-7): GAGVSQSPSNKVTEKGKDVELRCDPISGHTALYWYRQSLGQGLEFLIYFQGNSAPDKSGLPSDRFSAERTGGSVSTLTIQRTQQEDSAVYLCASSLERGHEQYFGPGTRLTVT.

This clonotype was seen ten or more times. J is TRBJ2-1 and V is TRBV12-3 or TRBV12-4; D is unresolved. The CDR3 sequence is 9 residues long. V lost 1 base and J lost 11, with 0 bases in between. In DNA, the CDR3 is TGTGCCAGCAGTTTAGAGCAGTTCTTC. Translation: CASSLEQFF.

This clonotype has at least ten counts. The chain couples TRBV7-9 to TRBJ2-3; the D gene could be TRBD1 or TRBD2 (5 bases each). Trimming cost V 6 bases and J 4 bases, with 14 bases left between them. The CDR3 runs 14 residues. Germline CDR1 reads SEHNR; CDR2 reads FQNEAQ (reference sequence). CDR3 in DNA: TGTGCCAGCAGAAGACAGAGGGGCGCAGATACGCAGTATTTT. Amino acids: CASRRQRGADTQYF.

This clonotype has a count of ten or more. The chain employs TRBV10-3 and TRBJ2-7, with D possibly TRBD2 on 5 matching bases. Germline V CDR1 and CDR2: ENHRY, SYGVKD. This CDR3 is built from 15 residues. V dropped 7 bases and J dropped 3 bases, with 19 bases sitting between them. The CDR3 bases are TGTGCCATCACGGATCCGGGGAGTAAGGGCTACGAGCAGTACTTC. As protein: CAITDPGSKGYEQYF.

V and J are TRBV27 and TRBJ2-3, with 7 bases fitting TRBD2. Trimming removed 5 bases from V and 5 bases from J; junction bases left unmatched: 13. Germline assignment: CDR1 MNHEY and CDR2 SMNVEV (reference sequence). The CDR3 totals 16 residues. In DNA, the CDR3 is TGTGCCAGCAGTACCCCTAGCGGTCCCTCGGGAGATACGCAGTATTTT. This translates into CASSTPSGPSGDTQYF.

This rearrangement joins TRBV11-2 to TRBJ2-7; possible D gene TRBD1, 5 bases. The germline V and J ends were trimmed by 1 base and 3 bases, with 22 bases remaining between them. Germline V gene data show CDR1 as SGHAT and CDR2 as FQNNGV. The CDR3 loop spans 18 amino acids. The CDR3 protein is CASSLGCGPSKGIYEQYF. The CDR3 nucleotides read TGTGCCAGCAGCTTAGGTTGCGGACCGTCTAAGGGGATCTACGAGCAGTACTTC.

This clonotype has ten or more counts. The V gene is TRBV7-8, the J gene TRBJ2-3, with D possibly matching TRBD2 (5 bases). There are 13 residues in the CDR3. V was clipped by 1 base and J by 5 bases, with 7 bases between them. Germline CDR1 and CDR2: SGHVS and FQNEAQ. The CDR3 region has the DNA TGTGCCAGCAGCTTAGGAGGGCAAGATACGCAGTATTTT. Its protein is CASSLGGQDTQYF. Full variable domain (rest looked up from reference TRBV7-8 and TRBJ2-3): GAGVSQSPRYKVAKRGQDVALRCDPISGHVSLFWYQQALGQGPEFLTYFQNEAQLDKSGLPSDRFFAERPEGSVSTLKIQRTQQEDSAVYLCASSLGGQDTQYFGPGTRLTVL.

There are many counts of this clonotype. The chain joins TRBV20-1 to TRBJ2-3; maybe TRBD1 (5 bases). CDR3 length: 12 amino acids. Trimming left V 6 bases short and J 3 bases short, with 10 bases between. Germline values: CDR1 DFQATT, CDR2 SNEGSKA (reference sequence). CDR3 region: CSATDNTDTQYF. DNA of the CDR3: TGCAGTGCAACGGACAATACAGATACGCAGTATTTT.

This clonotype was counted at least ten times. In DNA, the CDR3 is TGTGCCAGCAGCTTCCCGGACGGACTACGGGAGCAGTACTTC. It yields the protein CASSFPDGLREQYF. The V and J genes are TRBV7-3 and TRBJ2-7, with D tentatively TRBD2 (6 bases). V lost 3 bases and J lost 7, with 16 bases in between. The germline CDR1 and CDR2 sequences are SGHTA and FQGTGA. The CDR3 runs 14 residues.

The rearrangement links TRBV6-1 to TRBJ1-5, with 9 bases matching TRBD1. Trimming took 6 bases from V and 10 from J; bases not matched to a gene: 7. In germline, CDR1 is MNHNS, CDR2 SASEGT. The CDR3 length is 13 residues. CDR3 loop: CASRRDRDSPQHF. The CDR3 coding sequence is TGTGCCAGCAGACGGGACAGGGATTCACCCCAGCATTTT.

This clonotype occurred many times. This sequence joins TRBV12-3 or TRBV12-4 and TRBJ2-2; D not resolved. The CDR3 runs to 14 residues. The V and J ends lost 6 bases and 1 base respectively, with 9 bases between them. The CDR3 spells CASRHQENTGELFF. CDR3 bases: TGTGCCAGCAGACACCAAGAGAACACCGGGGAGCTGTTTTTT.

This chain joins TRBV24-1 and TRBJ2-3; 13 positions match TRBD2. The CDR3 covers 17 residues. Per germline, CDR1 KGHDR and CDR2 SFDVKD. The ends lost 2 bases at V and 6 bases at J; junction bases unmatched: 7. In DNA, the CDR3 is TGTGCCACCAGTGATTATGGACTAGCGGGAGCAGGCGATACGCAGTATTTT. Translating it yields CATSDYGLAGAGDTQYF.

This clonotype has more than one count but fewer than ten. The chain joins TRBV19 to TRBJ2-5, with 10 bases lining up with TRBD2. The CDR3 runs to 17 residues. The J segment lost 5 bases and the V segment lost 6 bases, leaving 15 bases of the junction unmatched. Looked up from germline, CDR1 is LNHDA and CDR2 is SQIVND (reference sequence). CDR3 coding DNA: TGTGCCAGTAGCCCACAAAGCGGGAGGGTCGGGGGTGAGACCCAGTACTTC. Translating gives CASSPQSGRVGGETQYF.

The chain recombines TRBV7-2 with TRBJ1-5; a possible D gene is TRBD1 (6 bases). The V gene lost 1 base and the J gene lost 7 bases, with 17 bases spanning the gap. Germline V gene data show CDR1 as SGHTA and CDR2 as FQGNSA. CDR3 length equals 16 residues. The CDR3 region has the DNA TGTGCCAGCAGCTTAGGTTCGGCCAGGGGCGCGCAGCCCCAGCATTTT. Translating gives CASSLGSARGAQPQHF.

The chain joins TRBV11-2 to TRBJ2-5, with TRBD2 matching over 7 bases. Germline trimming cut 3 bases from V and 5 bases from J; bases unmatched to any gene: 9. The germline gives CDR1 SGHAT, CDR2 FQNNGV. This CDR3 is built from 15 residues. In nucleotides, the CDR3 is TGTGCCAGCAGCTTTTTTGCGGGAGAGCGGGAGACCCAGTACTTC. Translated: CASSFFAGERETQYF.

Concerning this clonotype: A much larger clone differs by one base, so this may be a read error. V gene TRBV6-1 combines with J gene TRBJ1-1; TRBD1 matches 10 bases. The CDR3 has 14 residues. The germline V gene has CDR1 MNHNS and CDR2 SASEGT. The CDR3 nucleotides are TGTGCCAGCACCGGGACAGGGGCGAACACTGGAGCTTTCTTT. It is translated as CASTGTGANTGAFF.

This clonotype was detected many times. The genes are TRBV28 and TRBJ2-1, with a possible D match to TRBD1 (5 bases). V was clipped by 5 bases and J by 5 bases, with 13 bases between them. The CDR3 has 14 residues. Germline V gene data show CDR1 as MDHEN and CDR2 as SYDVKM. CDR3 bases: TGTGCCAGCAGTATAGGACAAGTAAACAATGAGCAGTTCTTC. Its translation: CASSIGQVNNEQFF.

This clonotype was recorded at least ten times. The gene calls are TRBV12-3 or TRBV12-4 and TRBJ1-1; 7 positions agree with TRBD1. CDR3 size: 15 residues. Trimming cost V 6 bases and J 4 bases; bases outside gene matches: 11. The CDR3 DNA sequence: TGTGCCAGCAGGCGGACAGGCTCACGTAGCACTGAAGCTTTCTTT. Translated, it gives CASRRTGSRSTEAFF.

This clonotype was observed at least ten times. The chain couples TRBV11-2 to TRBJ1-1; D gene ambiguous. The CDR3 loop spans 14 amino acids. Trimming shortened V by 0 bases and J by 4 bases, and 9 bases separated the two germline ends. The germline V gene has CDR1 SGHAT and CDR2 FQNNGV. The CDR3 sequence: CASSLDPGSTEAFF. The CDR3 DNA is TGTGCCAGCAGCTTAGATCCGGGTTCCACTGAAGCTTTCTTT. Variable domain in full (rest from reference TRBV11-2 and TRBJ1-1): EAGVAQSPRYKIIEKRQSVAFWCNPISGHATLYWYQQILGQGPKLLIQFQNNGVVDDSQLPKDRFSAERLKGVDSTLKIQPAKLEDSAVYLCASSLDPGSTEAFFGQGTRLTVV.

This clonotype has a count of ten or more. The chain recombines TRBV20-1 with TRBJ2-1, with D tentatively TRBD1 (6 bases). The germline V and J ends were trimmed by 1 base and 5 bases, with 15 bases remaining between them. The germline V gene has CDR1 DFQATT and CDR2 SNEGSKA (reference sequence). This CDR3 is 15 amino acids long. The CDR3: CSARGTAGRNNEQFF. The DNA for the CDR3 is TGCAGTGCTAGAGGGACAGCTGGACGGAACAATGAGCAGTTCTTC.

This clonotype came up many times. The genes are TRBV18 and TRBJ2-3; a weak D match, TRBD2 (5 bases). The CDR3 consists of 15 residues. Trimming left V 6 bases short and J 0 bases short, with 13 bases between. CDR1 is KGHSH and CDR2 is LQKENI in the germline V gene. The CDR3 DNA is TGTGCCAGCTCGCTTGGGAGTCCTAGCACAGATACGCAGTATTTT. Translating gives CASSLGSPSTDTQYF.

Comments on this clonotype: A much larger clone lies one base from this, so it may be a read error. This chain links TRBV10-3 with TRBJ2-7, with 10 bases matching TRBD2. The CDR3 spans 14 residues. CDR1 and CDR2 from the germline V gene are ENHRY and SYGVKD. The CDR3 DNA reads as TGCGCCAGCTGGAGACTAGCGGGTACCTACGAGCAGTACTTC. Residues: CASWRLAGTYEQYF.